This T cell receptor (beta chain) was documented in a study of sequential checkpoint blockade in melanoma. Study-wide background: Twenty-two patients had tumor biopsies before treatment and at week 13.

Study-level findings and limits: Pretreatment TIL clonality tracked with response in the nivolumab-first arm.

Assay used: immunoSEQ multiplex PCR; TCRdb lists only in-frame clones, some missing. The table lists more than 5,000 clones, roughly 26% of them singletons. Treatment defined: randomized to nivolumab then ipilimumab (arm A) or the reverse (arm B). Germline V CDR1 and CDR2: SGHVT, SQSDAQ. Trimming removed 1 base from V and 6 bases from J, with 10 bases in between. The CDR3 is made up of 13 amino acids. Comment on this clone: Antigen: not known.

The specimen comprised tumor tissue (inferred from file names), sampled from a patient given nivolumab and ipilimumab in sequence. The sequence came from a human donor with melanoma. V is TRBV7-4 and J is TRBJ2-7, with a weak D call TRBD2 (5 bases). DNA of the CDR3: TGTGCCAGCAGCTTAGGAGGGAGAGGCGAGCAGTACTTC. Its protein is CASSLGGRGEQYF. The variable domain in full, completed from reference TRBV7-4 and TRBJ2-7, reads GAGVSQSPRYKVAKRGRDVALRCDSISGHVTLYWYRQTLGQGSEVLTYSQSDAQRDKSGRPSGRFSAERPERSVSTLKIQRTEQGDSAVYLCASSLGGRGEQYFGPGTRLTVT.